These 28 T cell receptor beta chains were all obtained from the same sample, sequenced in a study of T cells in Graves' hyperthyroidism and ophthalmopathy. Template material for amplifying TCR beta CDR3 regions consisted of RNA transcripts. The TCR CDR3 first-round RT-PCR relied on the HTBI primer set. TCRdb analysed the multiplex PCR reads with MiXCR anew, one entry per CDR3 protein. This sample yields hundreds of thousands of distinct CDR3 sequences, of which approximately 42% are seen a single time; less than 8.5% belongs to the top ten. Sequencing was done on a sample of peripheral blood or thyroid tissue (not recorded which). The receptors here all came from an adult man with Graves' disease, either hyperthyroidism or ophthalmopathy (not recorded which).

The chain combines TRBV7-9 with TRBJ1-5; D call uncertain. The germline gives CDR1 SEHNR, CDR2 FQNEAQ (reference sequence). The CDR3 consists of 15 residues. The V end was cut by 3 bases, the J end by 7 bases, with 16 bases between. CDR3 sequence (DNA): TGTGCCAGCAGCTTGTTGTCAGGAATGGGACAGCCCCAGCATTTT. Translated: CASSLLSGMGQPQHF.

This clonotype was found many times. The chain links TRBV7-9 to TRBJ1-1; D remains ambiguous. V lost 3 bases to trimming and J lost 1 base, with 12 bases between them. Looked up from germline, CDR1 is SEHNR and CDR2 is FQNEAQ (reference sequence). The CDR3 runs to 15 residues. CDR3 coding DNA: TGTGCCAGCAGCTTGTCGGCACCAGCGAACACTGAAGCTTTCTTT. This sequence encodes CASSLSAPANTEAFF.

J is TRBJ1-4 and V is TRBV11-2; TRBD1 might be the D (5 bases). The germline V gene encodes CDR1 SGHAT and CDR2 FQNNGV. Trimming pared 4 bases from V and 7 bases from J, leaving 10 bases between. This CDR3 spans 13 amino acids. CDR3 sequence reads: CASSYYRSEKLFF. The CDR3 DNA is TGTGCCAGCAGCTACTACAGGTCTGAAAAACTGTTTTTT.

The CDR3 nucleotides read TGTGCCAGCAGTTACTCGGGGCCCCTGGGGCCCCAGCATTTT. Its protein product is CASSYSGPLGPQHF. The V gene is TRBV2, the J gene TRBJ1-5, with D maybe TRBD1 (5 bases). Trimming cost V 5 bases and J 9 bases, with 17 bases left between them. Germline CDR1 is SNHLY and CDR2 is FYNNEI. The CDR3 is 14 amino acids.

The sample holds a few counts of this clonotype. The chain combines TRBV7-8 with TRBJ2-7; D tentatively reads TRBD1 or TRBD2 (5 bases each). This CDR3 contains 15 residues. Trimming took off 6 bases at V and 3 bases at J, with 18 bases between the two ends. CDR1 and CDR2 (germline): SGHVS, FQNEAQ. The DNA for the CDR3 is TGTGCCAGCAGTCAGGGAGCTTTCGGGGACTACGAGCAGTACTTC. Residues: CASSQGAFGDYEQYF.

The chain has TRBV20-1 and TRBJ2-6, with D unclear. V gave up 3 bases and J gave up 3 bases, with 12 bases separating them. Germline V CDR1 and CDR2: DFQATT, SNEGSKA (reference sequence). CDR3 length: 15 amino acids. This CDR3 is CSASQDPFGANVLTF. The CDR3 DNA follows: TGCAGTGCTAGCCAGGACCCCTTTGGGGCCAACGTCCTGACTTTC.

This clonotype showed up just a few times. V is TRBV20-1 and J is TRBJ2-7; weak D call: TRBD1 (5 bases). Germline CDR1 and CDR2: DFQATT and SNEGSKA (reference sequence). This CDR3 comprises 14 residues. V gave up 7 bases and J gave up 6 bases, with 22 bases separating them. The CDR3 protein is CSVATANSLGEQYF. In DNA, the CDR3 is TGCAGTGTTGCGACAGCAAATTCACTCGGCGAGCAGTACTTC.

In its sample, this clonotype was seen many times. The rearrangement links TRBV9 to TRBJ1-1; a possible D gene is TRBD1 (6 bases). The CDR3 is made up of 15 amino acids. Trimming stripped 3 bases from V and 4 bases from J, with 16 bases between. Looked up from germline, CDR1 is SGDLS and CDR2 is YYNGEE. As DNA, the CDR3 is TGTGCCAGCAGCGCGGCCCCAGGGGTAGGCACTGAAGCTTTCTTT. Residues: CASSAAPGVGTEAFF.

The chain uses TRBV11-2 and TRBJ2-7; 9 bases are shared with TRBD1. The CDR3 runs to 16 residues. The V and J ends lost 0 bases and 2 bases, in that order; junction bases with no gene match: 5. Germline values: CDR1 SGHAT, CDR2 FQNNGV. This CDR3 is CASSLDRGTGTYEQYF. Written as DNA, the CDR3 is TGTGCCAGCAGCTTAGATCGTGGGACAGGGACCTACGAGCAGTACTTC.

This clonotype was detected only a few times. The CDR3, as DNA: TGTGCCAGCAGTCCTGACAGGGGGGGGGACACTGAAGCTTTCTTT. As protein: CASSPDRGGDTEAFF. The J gene is TRBJ1-1, the V gene TRBV5-4; 9 positions match TRBD1. Germline V CDR1 and CDR2: SGHNT, YYREEE (reference sequence). The CDR3 sequence is 15 residues long. Trimming removed 5 bases from V and 3 bases from J; junction bases left unmatched: 8.

This chain uses TRBV5-1 with TRBJ2-7, with 15 bases identical to TRBD2. Germline V gene lookup returns CDR1 SGHRS and CDR2 YFSETQ. CDR3 length equals 17 residues. V was pared by 4 bases and J by 2 bases, with 7 bases of the junction left unmatched. CDR3 nucleotides: TGCGCCAGCAGCACCCGGACTAGCGGGAGGGGCGCCTACGAGCAGTACTTC. Translation: CASSTRTSGRGAYEQYF.

This clonotype was seen ten or more times. The genes are TRBV29-1 and TRBJ1-2; D might be TRBD1 (5 bases). V dropped 5 bases and J dropped 0 bases, with 16 bases sitting between them. The CDR3 is 15 residues long. Per germline, CDR1 SQVTM and CDR2 ANQGSEA. In DNA, the CDR3 is TGCAGCGTTTTCGGGGGGGATCTACCTAACTATGGCTACACCTTC. Translating gives CSVFGGDLPNYGYTF.

This clonotype was counted at least ten times. Compared with germline, one end of the junction differs, possibly owing to a read error. The V and J genes are TRBV2 and TRBJ1-2, with D tentatively TRBD1 (5 bases). The CDR3 is 13 amino acids. CDR1 is SNHLY, CDR2 FYNNEI, per germline. As DNA, the CDR3 is TGTGCCACCTCGGGGGTAACTAAATATGGCTACACCTTC. Its protein is CATSGVTKYGYTF.

This clonotype turned up a few times. The chain uses TRBV12-3 or TRBV12-4 and TRBJ1-2, with 7 bases that match TRBD1. This CDR3 comprises 15 residues. With 0 bases clipped from V and 8 bases from J, the junction kept 9 bases outside the gene matches. CDR3 nucleotides: TGTGCCAGCAGTTTAGCCGCCCTGAGGGGGCGCGGCTACACCTTC. Its protein is CASSLAALRGRGYTF.

The genes are TRBV7-9 and TRBJ1-5; perhaps TRBD1 as D (5 bases). The CDR3 consists of 17 residues. Germline V gene data show CDR1 as SEHNR and CDR2 as FQNEAQ (reference sequence). Trimming took off 1 base at V and 6 bases at J, with 19 bases between the two ends. CDR3 sequence: CASSLGGVSGVSQPQHF. In nucleotides, the CDR3 is TGTGCCAGCAGCTTAGGAGGGGTTTCGGGGGTAAGTCAGCCCCAGCATTTT.

This clonotype was counted between two and nine times. The CDR3 sequence: CASSLGVATGELFF. As DNA, the CDR3 is TGTGCCAGCAGCTTAGGTGTGGCCACCGGGGAGCTGTTTTTT. The rearrangement joins TRBV11-2 to TRBJ2-2; D unclear. The germline V gene encodes CDR1 SGHAT and CDR2 FQNNGV. Trimming cost V 1 base and J 4 bases, with 7 bases left between them. This CDR3 region has 14 residues.

The genes are TRBV5-1 and TRBJ2-5; 7 bases map to TRBD2. Unmatched junction bases numbered 14, after V lost 4 bases and J lost 5 bases. The CDR3 spans 16 residues. The germline gives CDR1 SGHRS, CDR2 YFSETQ. CDR3 sequence reads: CASSLELGLDWETQYF. The CDR3 nucleotides read TGCGCCAGCAGCCTTGAACTCGGACTAGACTGGGAGACCCAGTACTTC. Filled out from reference TRBV5-1 and TRBJ2-5, the complete variable domain reads KAGVTQTPRYLIKTRGQQVTLSCSPISGHRSVSWYQQTPGQGLQFLFEYFSETQRNKGNFPGRFSGRQFSNSRSEMNVSTLELGDSALYLCASSLELGLDWETQYFGPGTRLLVL.

This clonotype was found many times. This chain links TRBV10-3 with TRBJ2-7, with 8 bases identical to TRBD2. V lost 7 bases, J lost 3 bases, and 8 bases stayed unmatched. The germline gives CDR1 ENHRY, CDR2 SYGVKD. This CDR3 has 14 amino acids. Here the CDR3 DNA reads TGTGCCATCAAGCCATTAGCGGGAAACTACGAGCAGTACTTC. It codes for CAIKPLAGNYEQYF.

This clonotype was seen a few times. This chain joins TRBV20-1 and TRBJ2-7, with TRBD1 as a possible D gene (6 bases). The CDR3 has 14 residues. CDR1 and CDR2 from the germline V gene are DFQATT and SNEGSKA (reference sequence). Trimming removed 3 bases at V and 0 bases at J, with 12 bases between. In DNA, the CDR3 is TGCAGTGCTAGGACAGGCCTTAGCTCCTACGAGCAGTACTTC. This sequence encodes CSARTGLSSYEQYF.

This clonotype was observed a few times. The chain links TRBV2 to TRBJ1-3, with TRBD1 matching over 7 bases. Germline CDR1 is SNHLY and CDR2 is FYNNEI. The CDR3 is 15 amino acids. The trim removed 6 bases at V and 0 bases at J, leaving 5 bases unmatched. The CDR3 region has the DNA TGTGCCAGCAGGCCACAGGGGACCTCTGGAAACACCATATATTTT. This gives the protein CASRPQGTSGNTIYF.

This clonotype was seen at least ten times. This chain joins TRBV29-1 and TRBJ1-4; D call uncertain. Trimming took off 1 base at V and 8 bases at J, with 14 bases between the two ends. CDR1 and CDR2 (germline): SQVTM, ANQGSEA. This CDR3 is built from 14 residues. DNA of the CDR3: TGCAGCGTTGAAGTGCAGGCTTCATACGAAAAACTGTTTTTT. This encodes CSVEVQASYEKLFF.

This clonotype has at least ten counts. V is TRBV10-3 and J is TRBJ2-7; D is tentatively TRBD1 or TRBD2 (6 bases each). The CDR3 has 12 residues. CDR1 is ENHRY and CDR2 is SYGVKD in the germline V gene. The V gene lost 4 bases and the J gene lost 4 bases, with 8 bases spanning the gap. The CDR3 reads CAISVGGYEQYF. Here the CDR3 DNA reads TGTGCCATCAGTGTAGGGGGGTACGAGCAGTACTTC.

The rearrangement uses TRBV5-4 and TRBJ1-1; D not certain. Germline lookup yields CDR1 SGHNT and CDR2 YYREEE (reference sequence). V lost 0 bases to trimming and J lost 5 bases, with 14 bases between them. The CDR3 is 15 residues long. CDR3 region: CASSLGVGLVTEAFF. CDR3 DNA: TGTGCCAGCAGCTTGGGGGTGGGTTTGGTGACTGAAGCTTTCTTT.

This clonotype was detected only a few times. The rearrangement joins TRBV7-8 to TRBJ2-7; D possibly corresponds to TRBD2 (5 bases). V gave up 4 bases and J gave up 2 bases, with 15 bases separating them. The germline gives CDR1 SGHVS, CDR2 FQNEAQ. The CDR3 length is 15 residues. DNA for the CDR3: TGTGCCAGCAGCTACCTAGCCGGGAACACCTACGAGCAGTACTTC. Its protein is CASSYLAGNTYEQYF.

This clonotype has a handful of counts. The rearrangement links TRBV12-3 or TRBV12-4 to TRBJ1-5; no clear D gene. CDR3 length: 15 residues. V lost 5 bases and J 3 bases, leaving 14 bases between the germline ends. The CDR3 region has the DNA TGTGCCAGCAGTCCCACGGGTCCGAACAATCAGCCCCAGCATTTT. It yields the protein CASSPTGPNNQPQHF.

The chain is built from TRBV7-6 and TRBJ1-4; D call uncertain. The length of the CDR3 is 13 residues. Germline values: CDR1 SGHVS, CDR2 FNYEAQ. Trimming shortened V by 5 bases and J by 3 bases, and 7 bases separated the two germline ends. The CDR3 sequence: CASSRAANEKLFF. DNA for the CDR3: TGTGCCAGCAGCCGGGCGGCTAATGAAAAACTGTTTTTT.

This clonotype showed up many times. The chain couples TRBV5-6 to TRBJ2-7; D may be TRBD2 (5 bases). CDR1 is SGHDT, CDR2 YYEEEE, per germline. V was shortened by 4 bases and J by 6 bases, with 14 bases between the two germline ends. This CDR3 is 13 amino acids long. CDR3 sequence: CASSTLVGAEQYF. The CDR3 coding sequence is TGTGCCAGCAGCACCCTAGTGGGAGCCGAGCAGTACTTC.

The chain employs TRBV2 and TRBJ1-2, with 7 bases matching TRBD1. Germline CDR1 is SNHLY and CDR2 is FYNNEI. This CDR3 comprises 13 residues. J lost 8 bases, V lost 6 bases, and 9 bases had no gene match. CDR3 in amino acids: CASSRDSVEGYTF. For the CDR3, the DNA is TGTGCCAGCAGCCGGGACAGTGTGGAAGGCTACACCTTC.